This T cell receptor (beta chain) is from a study of blood T cell repertoires in COVID-19. The CDR3 spans 15 residues. The germline CDR1 and CDR2 sequences are SGHTA and FQGNSA. The V end was cut by 5 bases, the J end by 0 bases, with 10 bases between. As originally analysed: Cell counts per sample came from amplifying reference gene primers. Produced via immunoSEQ multiplex PCR; TCRdb's table is partial and in-frame only. Clonal size and the V and J genes are those of that table, whereas D and trimming came from the DNA. Altogether over 150,000 clones are present, roughly 80% being singletons, with the ten largest covering around a sixth.

This receptor was identified in a woman between 50 and 59 years old who had recovered from COVID-19. Sequenced sample: PBMCs or T cells enriched from blood (not recorded which). The chain is built from TRBV7-2 and TRBJ2-2; D may be TRBD2 (5 bases). CDR3 region: CASSREIANTGELFF. The CDR3 DNA reads TGTGCCAGCAGCCGGGAAATTGCGAACACCGGGGAGCTGTTTTTT.